These 9 T cell receptor beta chains originate from one sample sequenced in a study of blood T cell repertoires in COVID-19. Clones were sequenced by immunoSEQ multiplex PCR, and TCRdb holds only the in-frame ones, with some missing. In the table there are 200,000 to 250,000 clones, about 88% of which are singletons. Sample: peripheral blood. All receptors come from a woman aged 55-69 years with acute or convalescent COVID-19.

The count of this clone is one. CDR3 sequence reads: CASSSQGNTEAFF. In nucleotides, the CDR3 is TGTGCCAGCAGTTCACAGGGTAACACTGAAGCTTTCTTT. The chain is built from TRBV2 and TRBJ1-1; TRBD1 is a possible D gene (6 bases). The CDR3 loop spans 13 amino acids. Trimming removed 5 bases from V and 2 bases from J, with 9 bases in between. Germline V gives CDR1 SNHLY, CDR2 FYNNEI.

The chain couples TRBV18 to TRBJ1-1, with D perhaps TRBD1 (6 bases). The germline CDR1 and CDR2 sequences are KGHSH and LQKENI. V was clipped by 5 bases and J by 4 bases, with 14 bases between them. The CDR3 contains 14 residues. CDR3 in amino acids: CASSEHRDSTEAFF. The CDR3, as DNA: TGTGCCAGCTCAGAACACAGGGATTCCACTGAAGCTTTCTTT. The entire variable domain, with the rest obtained from reference TRBV18 and TRBJ1-1, is as follows: NAGVMQNPRHLVRRRGQEARLRCSPMKGHSHVYWYRQLPEEGLKFMVYLQKENIIDESGMPKERFSAEFPKEGPSILRIQQVVRGDSAAYFCASSEHRDSTEAFFGQGTRLTVV.

Note on this clone: The sample contains more than one DNA sequence encoding this CDR3. The chain is built from TRBV18 and TRBJ1-1; 12 bases match TRBD1. Trimming cost V 3 bases and J 2 bases; bases outside gene matches: 1. This CDR3 spans 15 amino acids. In germline, CDR1 is KGHSH, CDR2 LQKENI. CDR3 sequence: CASSPGQGANTEAFF. The CDR3 DNA reads as TGTGCCAGCTCACCGGGACAGGGGGCCAACACTGAAGCTTTCTTT.

This sequence joins TRBV19 and TRBJ1-2; TRBD1 agrees at 11 bases. V was pared by 2 bases and J by 5 bases, with 13 bases of the junction left unmatched. This CDR3 has 18 residues. Germline V gene data show CDR1 as LNHDA and CDR2 as SQIVND (reference sequence). CDR3 bases: TGTGCCAGTAGTATACGTATCAGCGGCGGACAGGGGGCTTATGGCTACACCTTC. Translation: CASSIRISGGQGAYGYTF. The full variable domain, rest sourced from reference TRBV19 and TRBJ1-2, is DGGITQSPKYLFRKEGQNVTLSCEQNLNHDAMYWYRQDPGQGLRLIYYSQIVNDFQKGDIAEGYSVSREKKESFPLTVTSAQKNPTAFYLCASSIRISGGQGAYGYTFGSGTRLTVV.

This chain connects TRBV18 to TRBJ2-7, with TRBD1 matching 7 bases. CDR1 is KGHSH, CDR2 LQKENI, per germline. V shed 5 bases, J shed 2 bases, and the junction held 6 bases outside the gene matches. The CDR3 extends over 14 amino acids. The CDR3: CASSVRGPPYEQYF. The CDR3 bases are TGTGCCAGCTCAGTAAGGGGGCCTCCCTACGAGCAGTACTTC.

The V call is TRBV30, the J call TRBJ1-5; D is undetermined. CDR1 GTSNPN and CDR2 SVGIG come from the germline V gene (reference sequence). CDR3 size: 14 residues. V was clipped by 1 base and J by 1 base, with 8 bases between them. CDR3 in amino acids: CAWSGGMSNQPQHF. The CDR3, as DNA: TGTGCCTGGAGTGGAGGTATGAGCAATCAGCCCCAGCATTTT. Combining the CDR3 with reference TRBV30 and TRBJ1-5 gives the whole variable domain SQTIHQWPATLVQPVGSPLSLECTVEGTSNPNLYWYRQAAGRGLQLLFYSVGIGQISSEVPQNLSASRPQDRQFILSSKKLLLSDSGFYLCAWSGGMSNQPQHFGDGTRLSIL.

This chain uses TRBV4-1 with TRBJ2-1; 12 bases agree with TRBD2. CDR3 length: 17 amino acids. Germline lookup yields CDR1 MGHRA and CDR2 YSYEKL. J was trimmed by 2 bases and V by 4 bases; bases with no gene match: 6. The DNA for the CDR3 is TGCGCCAGCAGCCCTGGGACTAGCGGGTTCCCCTACAATGAGCAGTTCTTC. This translates into CASSPGTSGFPYNEQFF.

The genes are TRBV25-1 and TRBJ1-6; D is ambiguous. CDR1 and CDR2 from the germline V gene are MGHDK and SYGVNS. The ends were cut back, 3 bases at V and 9 bases at J, with 18 bases in the middle. This CDR3 region has 16 residues. The CDR3 loop reads CASSEEVGLVGSPLHF. The CDR3 coding sequence is TGTGCCAGCAGTGAGGAGGTCGGGTTGGTAGGTTCACCCCTCCACTTT. Together with reference TRBV25-1 and TRBJ1-6, the CDR3 gives the full variable domain: EADIYQTPRYLVIGTGKKITLECSQTMGHDKMYWYQQDPGMELHLIHYSYGVNSTEKGDLSSESTVSRIRTEHFPLTLESARPSHTSQYLCASSEEVGLVGSPLHFGNGTRLTVT.

This sequence joins TRBV4-1 and TRBJ2-7; TRBD2 is a possible D gene (5 bases). CDR1 and CDR2 from the germline V gene are MGHRA and YSYEKL. Trimming took 3 bases from V and 1 from J, leaving 16 bases between them. This CDR3 region has 16 residues. Written as DNA, the CDR3 is TGCGCCAGCAGCCACCCCTCAGCCGGAGGTTCCTACGAGCAGTACTTC. This codes for CASSHPSAGGSYEQYF.